This passage covers 3 T cell receptor beta chains from one sample sequenced in a study of T cells in Graves' hyperthyroidism and ophthalmopathy. TCR beta CDR3 regions were amplified from RNA transcripts. HTBI primers were employed in a first-round RT-PCR of the TCR CDR3. MiXCR was run by TCRdb on the multiplex PCR reads, yielding one entry per CDR3 protein. The sample gives under 600,000 distinct CDR3 sequences, approximately 15% of which show up once; less than 3.5% is in the top ten. The sample comprised blood. These receptors were taken from a woman between 40 and 55 years old with Graves' ophthalmopathy.

The V and J genes are TRBV4-1 and TRBJ1-5, with D unresolved. Deletions cut 5 bases from V and 6 bases from J, with 17 bases between. Germline V gene data show CDR1 as MGHRA and CDR2 as YSYEKL. The CDR3 contains 15 residues. The CDR3 DNA sequence: TGCGCCAGCAGCGTGACCGAGCACGGCTCTCAGCCCCAGCATTTT. This codes for CASSVTEHGSQPQHF.

In this sample, this clonotype turned up many times. The V and J genes are TRBV28 and TRBJ2-7; TRBD1 agrees at 8 bases. The CDR3 contains 14 residues. Germline V gene sequence: CDR1 MDHEN, CDR2 SYDVKM. After removal of 8 bases from V and 0 bases from J, the junction contained 6 bases not matched to a gene. CDR3 residues: CASYGTGGSYEQYF. The CDR3 bases are TGTGCCAGCTATGGAACAGGGGGCTCCTACGAGCAGTACTTC.

This rearrangement joins TRBV10-1 to TRBJ2-1; 7 bases map to TRBD1. V was clipped by 7 bases and J by 5 bases; unmatched bases: 14. This CDR3 has 16 residues. Per the germline V gene, CDR1 is WNHNN and CDR2 is SYGVQD (reference sequence). CDR3 nucleotides: TGCGCCAGCACCAGCGTCCCAGAGACAGGGAACAATGAGCAGTTCTTC. It is translated as CASTSVPETGNNEQFF.